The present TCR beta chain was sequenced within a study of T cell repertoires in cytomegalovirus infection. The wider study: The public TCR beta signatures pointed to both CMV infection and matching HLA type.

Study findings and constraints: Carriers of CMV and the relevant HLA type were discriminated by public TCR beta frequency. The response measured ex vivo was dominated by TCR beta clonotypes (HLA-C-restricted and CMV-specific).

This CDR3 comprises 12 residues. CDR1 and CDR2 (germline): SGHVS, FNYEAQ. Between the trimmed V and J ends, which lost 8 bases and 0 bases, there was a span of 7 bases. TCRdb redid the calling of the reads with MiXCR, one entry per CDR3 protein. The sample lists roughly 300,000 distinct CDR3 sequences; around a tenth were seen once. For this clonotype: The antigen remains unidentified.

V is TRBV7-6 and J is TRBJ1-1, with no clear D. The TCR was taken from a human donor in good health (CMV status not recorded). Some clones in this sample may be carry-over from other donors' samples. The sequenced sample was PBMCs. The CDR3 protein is CASGPLNTEAFF. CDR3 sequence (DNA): TGTGCCAGCGGCCCTTTGAACACTGAAGCTTTCTTT.